Sequencing of this TCR beta chain was carried out in a study of blood T cells in healthy people across ages. Study information: About one barcoded beta molecule per two T cells was the capture yield of template switching.

PCR was performed a second time for about 7 to 11 cycles using a sample-barcoded 5' primer and a J-beta primer mix. One entry per CDR3 protein, called by TCRdb with MiXCR from the 5' RACE reads. Of about 780,000 distinct CDR3 sequences in the sample, under 30% were seen once. This sample was shared with a second study, whose subject was T cells of mothers and their children.

The sequence came from a boy aged 5-17 years in good health. The sequencing input was blood.

The chain's CDR3 is CASSPTDGGPNNEQFF. In nucleotides, the CDR3 is TGTGCCAGCAGCCCGACTGACGGGGGGCCAAACAATGAGCAGTTCTTC. This chain connects TRBV28 to TRBJ2-1, with a tentative D call TRBD2 (7 bases). Germline lookup yields CDR1 MDHEN and CDR2 SYDVKM. Trimming cost V 6 bases and J 5 bases, with 20 bases left between them. The CDR3 length is 16 residues.